Below, 23 T cell receptor beta chains from the same sample are listed, as sequenced in a study of T cells expressing NK-cell markers. Using the 5' RACE reads, TCRdb records one entry per CDR3 protein without DNA. Its table lists a few hundred thousand distinct CDR3 sequences. What was sequenced was blood T cells: a sorted CD56 or NKG2C T cell subset, CD4+ or CD8+ T cells, or bulk PBMC T cells (not recorded which). These receptors were taken from a man aged 18 to 30 in good health.

The chain has TRBV7-2 and TRBJ1-2; the TRBD1 assignment by TCRdb is unverifiable without DNA. CDR3 length: 14 residues. Germline V lookup: CDR1 SGHTA, CDR2 FQGNSA. The CDR3 loop is CASRGRTGNYGYTF.

The chain has TRBV6-1 and TRBJ2-1; with no DNA, the TCRdb D assignment of TRBD1 cannot be verified. Germline V gives CDR1 MNHNS, CDR2 SASEGT. This CDR3 is 18 amino acids long. CDR3 loop: CASSRPVLDRSSYNEQFF.

The V gene is TRBV5-6, the J gene TRBJ2-2; no DNA is available, so the TRBD2 call from TCRdb remains unchecked. CDR1 SGHDT and CDR2 YYEEEE come from the germline V gene. CDR3 size: 16 residues. CDR3 amino acids: CASSLGREGQAGELFF. The variable domain in full, with the rest retrieved from reference TRBV5-6 and TRBJ2-2, is DAGVTQSPTHLIKTRGQQVTLRCSPKSGHDTVSWYQQALGQGPQFIFQYYEEEERQRGNFPDRFSGHQFPNYSSELNVNALLLGDSALYLCASSLGREGQAGELFFGEGSRLTVL.

V gene TRBV20-1 combines with J gene TRBJ2-7. CDR3 length: 14 amino acids. The germline V gene encodes CDR1 DFQATT and CDR2 SNEGSKA (reference sequence). The CDR3 protein is CSAREPQGLYEQYF.

The rearrangement uses TRBV6-2 or TRBV6-3 and TRBJ2-1; TCRdb's D gene call, TRBD2, goes unchecked for lack of DNA. The CDR3 is 14 residues long. The germline V gene encodes CDR1 MNHEY and CDR2 SVGEGT. CDR3 loop: CASSGAGGRNEQFF.

V gene TRBV19 combines with J gene TRBJ1-2. The germline CDR1 and CDR2 sequences are LNHDA and SQIVND (reference sequence). The CDR3 covers 14 residues. The CDR3 protein is CASIRGDSAYGYTF.

The rearrangement links TRBV5-1 to TRBJ2-3; TCRdb's D gene call, TRBD2, goes unchecked for lack of DNA. CDR1 SGHRS and CDR2 YFSETQ come from the germline V gene. The CDR3 contains 16 residues. The CDR3 sequence: CASSLVSSSHTDTQYF.

V usage is TRBV5-4 and J usage is TRBJ2-3; the TCRdb call, TRBD1, lacks DNA for checking. Germline loops: CDR1 SGHNT, CDR2 YYREEE (reference sequence). The CDR3 runs to 16 residues. CDR3 region: CASSSSPGRRTDTQYF.

This chain joins TRBV13 and TRBJ2-6. The germline V gene encodes CDR1 PRHDT and CDR2 FYEKMQ (reference sequence). This CDR3 comprises 14 residues. CDR3 sequence: CASSLRSTANVLTF.

The chain employs TRBV5-1 and TRBJ1-1. CDR1 SGHRS and CDR2 YFSETQ come from the germline V gene. The CDR3 has 16 amino acids. The CDR3 region is CASSLGDSGMNTEAFF.

The J gene is TRBJ2-3, the V gene TRBV2. There are 12 residues in the CDR3. Germline assignment: CDR1 SNHLY and CDR2 FYNNEI. Here the CDR3 reads CASEKGTDTQYF.

V usage is TRBV6-5 and J usage is TRBJ2-1; the D call from TCRdb, TRBD1, cannot be confirmed without DNA. CDR1 is MNHEY, CDR2 SVGAGI, per germline. CDR3 length equals 16 residues. CDR3 protein: CASSNSMGRRSNEQFF.

The chain is built from TRBV11-3 and TRBJ2-3; without DNA, the TCRdb call of TRBD1 cannot be checked. This CDR3 has 15 residues. Germline CDR1 is SGHNT and CDR2 is YENEEA. CDR3 amino acids: CASSPVGTGEDTQYF.

V usage is TRBV7-9 and J usage is TRBJ1-6; TCRdb selects TRBD1, and the lack of DNA leaves this call unchecked. Germline V CDR1 and CDR2: SEHNR, FQNEAQ (reference sequence). The CDR3 runs to 16 residues. CDR3 in amino acids: CASSLAPGQNNSPLHF.

The chain couples TRBV13 to TRBJ2-7; the TCRdb D gene call, TRBD1, has no DNA to confirm it. CDR1 is PRHDT, CDR2 FYEKMQ, per germline (reference sequence). There are 13 residues in the CDR3. This chain's CDR3 is CASSSPGSYEQYF.

The chain employs TRBV24-1 and TRBJ2-1; TCRdb selects TRBD1, and the lack of DNA leaves this call unchecked. This CDR3 region has 17 residues. Looked up from germline, CDR1 is KGHDR and CDR2 is SFDVKD. The CDR3 region is CATSDLFTGKGYNEQFF.

This chain joins TRBV24-1 and TRBJ2-1. Germline lookup yields CDR1 KGHDR and CDR2 SFDVKD. The CDR3 has 11 residues. CDR3 sequence reads: CATSDRNEQFF.

This chain connects TRBV7-2 to TRBJ2-5; the D call of TRBD1 rests on TCRdb alone, since no DNA is present to check it. The CDR3 is 16 amino acids. CDR1 and CDR2 from the germline V gene are SGHTA and FQGNSA. The CDR3 spells CASSLVGLKGQETQYF.

The rearrangement links TRBV18 to TRBJ2-7; checking the TCRdb D call of TRBD1 is not possible without DNA. The CDR3 contains 13 residues. CDR1 and CDR2 from the germline V gene are KGHSH and LQKENI. The CDR3 spells CASSRKGGYEQYF.

The chain carries TRBV6-5 and TRBJ1-1. In germline, CDR1 is MNHEY, CDR2 SVGAGI. This CDR3 spans 13 amino acids. This CDR3 is CASSYSYEGRAFF.

The CDR3 region is CASSLAATGGRDTQYF. The V gene is TRBV5-1, the J gene TRBJ2-3; checking the TCRdb D call of TRBD1 is not possible without DNA. The CDR3 contains 16 residues. In germline, CDR1 is SGHRS, CDR2 YFSETQ.

The chain carries TRBV18 and TRBJ2-1; TCRdb's D call of TRBD1 is untestable without DNA. The CDR3 covers 15 residues. CDR1 KGHSH and CDR2 LQKENI come from the germline V gene. The CDR3 loop is CASSPQRTGGNEQFF. Filled out from reference TRBV18 and TRBJ2-1, the complete variable domain reads NAGVMQNPRHLVRRRGQEARLRCSPMKGHSHVYWYRQLPEEGLKFMVYLQKENIIDESGMPKERFSAEFPKEGPSILRIQQVVRGDSAAYFCASSPQRTGGNEQFFGPGTRLTVL.

The chain couples TRBV5-5 to TRBJ2-2; without DNA, the TCRdb call of TRBD1 cannot be checked. The CDR3 consists of 18 residues. Germline CDR1 and CDR2: SGHKS and YYEKEE (reference sequence). Here the CDR3 reads CASSDSPAGTTNTGELFF. The variable domain in full, completed from reference TRBV5-5 and TRBJ2-2, reads DAGVTQSPTHLIKTRGQQVTLRCSPISGHKSVSWYQQVLGQGPQFIFQYYEKEERGRGNFPDRFSARQFPNYSSELNVNALLLGDSALYLCASSDSPAGTTNTGELFFGEGSRLTVL.